This TCR beta chain was observed in a study of T and B cells in COVID-19 patients. Study details: COVID-19 patients gave peripheral blood either during active infection or after recovery. Of 20 active-infection patients, about 18 carried comorbidities linked to unfavorable COVID-19 outcome. The recovered patients had mostly mild to moderate COVID-19 with outpatient management. Study-level results: At recovery TRB diversity and richness exceeded healthy donors, after highly clonal active COVID-19 repertoires.

TRB rearrangements were amplified by multiplex PCR with BIOMED2 TRB-A/B primers. In TCRdb, the multiplex PCR reads were re-called with MiXCR into one record per CDR3 protein. The profile shows thousands of distinct CDR3 sequences, 26% of them singletons. Blood genomic DNA input for TRB amplification was 250-500 ng. This CDR3 spans 15 amino acids. V shed 5 bases, J shed 9 bases, and the junction held 14 bases outside the gene matches. This clonotype was seen a handful of times. No antigen is known for it. The genes are TRBV12-3 or TRBV12-4 and TRBJ2-3; TRBD2 agrees at 7 bases. The sequencing sample was made of blood. The clonotype was recovered from a human donor with active COVID-19. CDR3 in DNA: TGTGCCAGCAGTGGGGGGGAGGGCCTTCAGACAACGCAGTATTTT. This gives the protein CASSGGEGLQTTQYF.